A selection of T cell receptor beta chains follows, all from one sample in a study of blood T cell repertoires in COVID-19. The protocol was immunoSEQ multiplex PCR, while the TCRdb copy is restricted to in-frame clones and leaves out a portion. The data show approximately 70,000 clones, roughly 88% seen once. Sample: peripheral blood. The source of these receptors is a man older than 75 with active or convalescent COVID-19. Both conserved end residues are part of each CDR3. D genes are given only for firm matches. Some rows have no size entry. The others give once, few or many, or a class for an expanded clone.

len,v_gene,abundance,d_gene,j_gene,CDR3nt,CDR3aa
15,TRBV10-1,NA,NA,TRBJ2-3,TGCGCCAGCAGTGCGGACCGGAGGAGCACAGATACGCAGTATTTT,CASSADRRSTDTQYF
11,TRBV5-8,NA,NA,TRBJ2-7,TGTGCCAGCAGGGCCTCCTACGAGCAGTACTTC,CASRASYEQYF
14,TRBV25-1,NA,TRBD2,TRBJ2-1,TGTGCCAGCAGTGTCCTAGCGGGAGGTGATGAGCAGTTCTTC,CASSVLAGGDEQFF
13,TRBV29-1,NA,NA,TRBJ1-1,TGCAGCGGGGCGGACAGACAGAACACTGAAGCTTTCTTT,CSGADRQNTEAFF
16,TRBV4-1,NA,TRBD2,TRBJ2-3,TGCGCCAGCAGCCAAGGGCTAGCGGGAGTGACAGATACGCAGTATTTT,CASSQGLAGVTDTQYF
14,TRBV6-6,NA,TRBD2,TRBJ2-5,TGTGCCAGCAGTTACGGGGGACTAGAAGAGACCCAGTACTTC,CASSYGGLEETQYF
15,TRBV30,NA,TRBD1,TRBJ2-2,TGTGCCTGGAGTCCTGGACAGGGTGGCCCCGGGGAGCTGTTTTTT,CAWSPGQGGPGELFF
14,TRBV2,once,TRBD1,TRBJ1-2,TGTGCCAGCAGTGGGGCCAGGGGGAACTATGGCTACACCTTC,CASSGARGNYGYTF
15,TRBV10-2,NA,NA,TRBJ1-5,TGCGCCAGCAGTCCCAGGGTAATGAACAATCAGCCCCAGCATTTT,CASSPRVMNNQPQHF
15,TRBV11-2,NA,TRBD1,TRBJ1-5,TGTGCCAGCAGCTTAACAGGGGGGGAGGGACAGCCCCAGCATTTT,CASSLTGGEGQPQHF
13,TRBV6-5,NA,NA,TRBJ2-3,TGTGCCAGCAGGCCATCAGGCACAGATACGCAGTATTTT,CASRPSGTDTQYF
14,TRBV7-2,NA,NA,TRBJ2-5,TGTGCCAGCAGCGCTGGTCAGGGGCTGGAGACCCAGTACTTC,CASSAGQGLETQYF
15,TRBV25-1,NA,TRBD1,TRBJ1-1,TGTGCCAGCAGTGATCCCGGACAGGGGGACGCTGAAGCTTTCTTT,CASSDPGQGDAEAFF
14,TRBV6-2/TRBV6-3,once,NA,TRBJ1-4,TGTGCCAGCAGTTACTCCGGGGGAGGAGAAAAACTGTTTTTT,CASSYSGGGEKLFF
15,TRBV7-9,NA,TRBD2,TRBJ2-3,TGTGCCAGCAGCTTTAGCGGGGGGGCTCTAGATACGCAGTATTTT,CASSFSGGALDTQYF
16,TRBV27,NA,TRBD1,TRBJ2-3,TGTGCCAGCAGTCCCGCAGGGGGCAGAAGCACAGATACGCAGTATTTT,CASSPAGGRSTDTQYF
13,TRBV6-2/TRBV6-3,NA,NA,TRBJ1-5,TGTGCCAGCAGTTCAGGGGTCAATCAGCCCCAGCATTTT,CASSSGVNQPQHF
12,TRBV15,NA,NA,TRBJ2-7,TGTGCCACCAGCGAGAGTAGGGGTGAGCAGTACTTC,CATSESRGEQYF
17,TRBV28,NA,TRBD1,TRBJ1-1,TGTGCCAGCAGAAAAGGAGGAGCGGAGGGGGCTTACACTGAAGCTTTCTTT,CASRKGGAEGAYTEAFF
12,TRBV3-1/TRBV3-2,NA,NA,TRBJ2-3,TGTGCCAGCAGCCAAGATCTTGATACGCAGTATTTT,CASSQDLDTQYF
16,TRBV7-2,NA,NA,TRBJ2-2,TGTGCCAGCAGCTTACGGGACACGTTTCTCACCGGGGAGCTGTTTTTT,CASSLRDTFLTGELFF
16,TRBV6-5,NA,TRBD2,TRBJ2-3,TGTGCCAGCAGTTACACATCACCGGGGGGGCGAGATACGCAGTATTTT,CASSYTSPGGRDTQYF
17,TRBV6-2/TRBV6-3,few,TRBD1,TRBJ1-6,TGTGCCAGCAGTCCGGGACAGGCGAGCTCCTATAATTCACCCCTCCACTTT,CASSPGQASSYNSPLHF
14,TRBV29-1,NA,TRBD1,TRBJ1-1,TGCAGCGTGGATGACAGGGGGCTGATCACTGAAGCTTTCTTT,CSVDDRGLITEAFF
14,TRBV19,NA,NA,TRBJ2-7,TGTGCCAGTAGTATACCCGGGGGTATGTACGAGCAGTACTTC,CASSIPGGMYEQYF
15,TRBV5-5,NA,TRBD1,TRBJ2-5,TGTGCCAGCAGCTTTCAACAGGGGTGGGCCGAGACCCAGTACTTC,CASSFQQGWAETQYF
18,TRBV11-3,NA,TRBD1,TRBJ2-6,TGTGCCAGCAGCTTAGTCGCGGACAGGGGGCGAGGGGCCAACGTCCTGACTTTC,CASSLVADRGRGANVLTF
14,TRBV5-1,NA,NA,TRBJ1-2,TGCGCCAGCAGTTCCCGCGGGGACCCCTATGGCTACACCTTC,CASSSRGDPYGYTF
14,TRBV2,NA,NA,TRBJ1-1,TGTGCCAGCAGGAAGAGCGAGGTGAACACTGAAGCTTTCTTT,CASRKSEVNTEAFF
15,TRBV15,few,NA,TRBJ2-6,TGTGCCACCAGCAGACGGGTTTCTGGCGCCAACGTCCTGACTTTC,CATSRRVSGANVLTF
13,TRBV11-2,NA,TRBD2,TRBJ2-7,TGTGCCAGCAGCTTGAGGCGGGGGGGCGTGCAGTACTTC,CASSLRRGGVQYF
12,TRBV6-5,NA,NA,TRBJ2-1,TGTGCCAGCAGGCGCCGTGAGGATGAGCAGTTCTTC,CASRRREDEQFF
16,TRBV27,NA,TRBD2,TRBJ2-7,TGTGCCACCCGTTACCGTCCTGCGGGGGTTTCCTACGAGCAGTACTTC,CATRYRPAGVSYEQYF
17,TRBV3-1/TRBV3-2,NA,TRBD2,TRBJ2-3,TGTGCCAGCAGCCAAGAAGGGCTAGCGGGAGCCACAGATACGCAGTATTTT,CASSQEGLAGATDTQYF
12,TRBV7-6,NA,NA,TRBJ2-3,TGTGCCAGCAGCCCCCTCGGGGATACGCAGTATTTT,CASSPLGDTQYF
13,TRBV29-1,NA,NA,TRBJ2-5,TGCAGCGTTGATTTGAGTCCCCAAGAGACCCAGTACTTC,CSVDLSPQETQYF
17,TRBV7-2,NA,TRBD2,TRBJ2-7,TGTGCCAGCAGCTTTCAGACCGGGACTAGCGTCCCCTACGAGCAGTACTTC,CASSFQTGTSVPYEQYF
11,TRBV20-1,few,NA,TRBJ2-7,TGCAGTGCGGAGGACAGCTACGAGCAGTACTTC,CSAEDSYEQYF
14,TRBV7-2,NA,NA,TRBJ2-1,TGTGCCAGCAGCTTACTATCCCCCAACAATGAGCAGTTCTTC,CASSLLSPNNEQFF
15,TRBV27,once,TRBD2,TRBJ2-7,TGTGCCAGCAGTTTATCGGCGGGAGGGTCTTACGAGCAGTACTTC,CASSLSAGGSYEQYF
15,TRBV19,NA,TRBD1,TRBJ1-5,TGTGCCAGTACTTCCGGGACAGGGGGCTGGCAGCCCCAGCATTTT,CASTSGTGGWQPQHF
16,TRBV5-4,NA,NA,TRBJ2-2,TGTGCCAGCAGCTCCCAGGGGCCAGGGAACACCGGGGAGCTGTTTTTT,CASSSQGPGNTGELFF
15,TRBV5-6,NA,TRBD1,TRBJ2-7,TGTGCCAGCAGCTCCTGGGCAGGGGGTAACTACGAGCAGTACTTC,CASSSWAGGNYEQYF
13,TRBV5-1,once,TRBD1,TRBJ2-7,TGCGCCAGCAGCTGGAAGACAGGGGGAGAGCAGTACTTC,CASSWKTGGEQYF
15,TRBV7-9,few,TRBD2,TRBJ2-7,TGTGCCAGCAGCTTAGGCGGGAGGGAGTCCTACGAGCAGTACTTC,CASSLGGRESYEQYF
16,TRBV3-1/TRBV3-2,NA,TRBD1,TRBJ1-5,TGTGCCAGCAGCCAAGATAGGGACAGCCCTTTTCGGGCCCAGCATTTT,CASSQDRDSPFRAQHF
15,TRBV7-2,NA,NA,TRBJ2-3,TGTGCCAGCAGCTTAATACGCTCCCGGACAGATACGCAGTATTTT,CASSLIRSRTDTQYF
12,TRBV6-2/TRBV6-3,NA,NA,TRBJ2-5,TGTGCCAGCAGCCCCACGGTTGAGACCCAGTACTTC,CASSPTVETQYF
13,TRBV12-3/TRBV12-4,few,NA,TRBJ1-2,TGTGCCAGCAGTTTCTCTGGCCGTTATGGCTACACCTTC,CASSFSGRYGYTF
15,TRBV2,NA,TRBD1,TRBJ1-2,TGTGCCAGCAGTGAAGGAAGGACAGGGAAGGGCGGCTACACCTTC,CASSEGRTGKGGYTF
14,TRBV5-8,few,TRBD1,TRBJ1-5,TGTGCCAGCAGCCGGGGACAGGGCGATCAGCCCCAGCATTTT,CASSRGQGDQPQHF
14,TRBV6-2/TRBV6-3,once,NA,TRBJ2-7,TGTGCCAGCAGTTCCCCCGGGACTTCCTACGAGCAGTACTTC,CASSSPGTSYEQYF
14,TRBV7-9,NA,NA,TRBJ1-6,TGTGCCAGCAGCACTGGCCCGGCGGCGTCACCCCTCCACTTT,CASSTGPAASPLHF